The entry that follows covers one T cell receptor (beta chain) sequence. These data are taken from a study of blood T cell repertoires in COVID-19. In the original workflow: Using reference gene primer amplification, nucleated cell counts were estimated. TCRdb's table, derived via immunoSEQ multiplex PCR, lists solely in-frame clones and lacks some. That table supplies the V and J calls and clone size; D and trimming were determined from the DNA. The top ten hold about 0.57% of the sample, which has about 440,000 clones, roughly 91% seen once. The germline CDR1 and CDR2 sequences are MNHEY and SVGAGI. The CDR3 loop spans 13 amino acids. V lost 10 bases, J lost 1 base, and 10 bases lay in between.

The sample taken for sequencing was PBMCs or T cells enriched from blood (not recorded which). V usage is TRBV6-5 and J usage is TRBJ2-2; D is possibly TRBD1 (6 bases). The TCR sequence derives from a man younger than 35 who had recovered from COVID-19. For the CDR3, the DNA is TGTGCCAACAGGGCAGAGAACACCGGGGAGCTGTTTTTT. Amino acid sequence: CANRAENTGELFF.